The 4 T cell receptor beta chains below all came from one sample that was sequenced in a study of response to subunit inactivated influenza vaccine. TCRdb reanalysed the RT-PCR reads using MiXCR and keeps one entry per CDR3 protein. The data contain some 600,000 distinct CDR3 sequences, 14% of them singletons. This specimen was PBMCs from blood, taken less than 15 days before vaccination. The receptors here all came from a man aged 50-59 years who received an inactivated influenza vaccine.

The V and J genes are TRBV27 and TRBJ2-3; 7 bases fit TRBD1. V dropped 7 bases and J dropped 0; count of bases not matched to a gene: 4. CDR1 and CDR2 from the germline V gene are MNHEY and SMNVEV (reference sequence). This CDR3 has 14 amino acids. The DNA of the CDR3 is TGTGCCAGCATGCGGACAGGAAGCACAGATACGCAGTATTTT. This translates into CASMRTGSTDTQYF.

This clonotype was counted a few times. The chain joins TRBV5-1 to TRBJ1-2, with D perhaps matching TRBD1 (6 bases). The CDR3 length is 15 residues. Trimming pared 2 bases from V and 7 bases from J, leaving 18 bases between. In germline, CDR1 is SGHRS, CDR2 YFSETQ. The CDR3: CASSFADRSTGGYTF. The CDR3 DNA is TGCGCCAGCAGCTTCGCCGACAGGAGTACGGGTGGCTACACCTTC.

V gene TRBV27 combines with J gene TRBJ1-1; 8 positions match TRBD1. CDR3 length: 14 amino acids. From germline, CDR1 is MNHEY and CDR2 SMNVEV (reference sequence). V lost 8 bases and J lost 4; bases outside the gene matches: 9. CDR3 loop: CASGLGQGATEAFF. As DNA, the CDR3 is TGTGCCAGCGGCTTAGGGCAGGGGGCCACTGAAGCTTTCTTT.

This clonotype has a handful of counts. The rearrangement links TRBV6-2 or TRBV6-3 to TRBJ2-6; D not resolved. This CDR3 spans 16 amino acids. Trimming removed 5 bases at V and 4 bases at J, with 15 bases between. In germline, CDR1 is MNHEY, CDR2 SVGEGT. This CDR3 reads CASSHADVGGANVLTF. In DNA form, the CDR3 reads TGTGCCAGCAGTCACGCCGACGTTGGGGGGGCCAACGTCCTGACTTTC.